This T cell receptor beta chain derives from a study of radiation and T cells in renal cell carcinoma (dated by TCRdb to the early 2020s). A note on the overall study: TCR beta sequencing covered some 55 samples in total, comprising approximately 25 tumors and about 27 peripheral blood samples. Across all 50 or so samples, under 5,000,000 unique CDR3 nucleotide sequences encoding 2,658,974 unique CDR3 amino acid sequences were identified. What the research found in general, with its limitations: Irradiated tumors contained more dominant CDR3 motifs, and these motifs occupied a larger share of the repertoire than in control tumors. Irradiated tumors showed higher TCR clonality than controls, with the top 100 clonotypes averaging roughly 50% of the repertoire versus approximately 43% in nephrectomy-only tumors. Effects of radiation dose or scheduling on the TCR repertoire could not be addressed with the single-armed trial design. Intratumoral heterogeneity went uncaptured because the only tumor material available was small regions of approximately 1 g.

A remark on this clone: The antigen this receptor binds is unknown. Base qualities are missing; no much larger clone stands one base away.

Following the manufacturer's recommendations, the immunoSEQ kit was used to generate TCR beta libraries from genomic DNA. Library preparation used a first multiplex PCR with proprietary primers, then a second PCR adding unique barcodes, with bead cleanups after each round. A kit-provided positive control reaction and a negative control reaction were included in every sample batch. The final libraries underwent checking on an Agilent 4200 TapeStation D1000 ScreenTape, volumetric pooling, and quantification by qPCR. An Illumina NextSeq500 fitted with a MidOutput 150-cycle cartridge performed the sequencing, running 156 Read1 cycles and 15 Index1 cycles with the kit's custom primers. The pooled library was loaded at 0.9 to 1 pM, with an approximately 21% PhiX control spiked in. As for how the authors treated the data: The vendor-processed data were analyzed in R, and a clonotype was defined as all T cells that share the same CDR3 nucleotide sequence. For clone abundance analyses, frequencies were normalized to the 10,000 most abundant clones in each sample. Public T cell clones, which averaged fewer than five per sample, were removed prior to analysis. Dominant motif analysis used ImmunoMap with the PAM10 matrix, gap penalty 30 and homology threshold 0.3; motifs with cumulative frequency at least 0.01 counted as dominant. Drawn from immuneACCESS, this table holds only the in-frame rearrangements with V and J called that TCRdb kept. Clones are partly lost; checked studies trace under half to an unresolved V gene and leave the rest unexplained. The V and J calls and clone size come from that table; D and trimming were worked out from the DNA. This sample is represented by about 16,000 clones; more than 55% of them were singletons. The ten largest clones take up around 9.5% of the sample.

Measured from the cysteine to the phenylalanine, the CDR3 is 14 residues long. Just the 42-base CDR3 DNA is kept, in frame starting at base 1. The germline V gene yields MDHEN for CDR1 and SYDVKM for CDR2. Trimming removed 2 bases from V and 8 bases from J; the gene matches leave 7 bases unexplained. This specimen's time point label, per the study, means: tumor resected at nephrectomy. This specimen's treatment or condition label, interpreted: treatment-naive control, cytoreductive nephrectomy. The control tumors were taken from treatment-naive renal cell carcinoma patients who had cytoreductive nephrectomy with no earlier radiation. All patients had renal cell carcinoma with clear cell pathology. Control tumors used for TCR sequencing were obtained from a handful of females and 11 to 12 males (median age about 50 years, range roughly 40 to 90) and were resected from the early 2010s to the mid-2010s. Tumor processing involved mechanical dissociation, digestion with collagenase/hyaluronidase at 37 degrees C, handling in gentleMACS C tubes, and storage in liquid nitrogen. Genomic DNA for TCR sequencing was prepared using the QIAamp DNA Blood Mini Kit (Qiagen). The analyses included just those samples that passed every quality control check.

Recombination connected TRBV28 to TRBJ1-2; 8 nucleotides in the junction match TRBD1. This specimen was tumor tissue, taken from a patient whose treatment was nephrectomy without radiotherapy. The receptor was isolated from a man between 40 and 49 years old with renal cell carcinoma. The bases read TGTGCCAGCAGTTTACCCCAGGGGGCGCGCGGCTACACCTTC. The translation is CASSLPQGARGYTF.